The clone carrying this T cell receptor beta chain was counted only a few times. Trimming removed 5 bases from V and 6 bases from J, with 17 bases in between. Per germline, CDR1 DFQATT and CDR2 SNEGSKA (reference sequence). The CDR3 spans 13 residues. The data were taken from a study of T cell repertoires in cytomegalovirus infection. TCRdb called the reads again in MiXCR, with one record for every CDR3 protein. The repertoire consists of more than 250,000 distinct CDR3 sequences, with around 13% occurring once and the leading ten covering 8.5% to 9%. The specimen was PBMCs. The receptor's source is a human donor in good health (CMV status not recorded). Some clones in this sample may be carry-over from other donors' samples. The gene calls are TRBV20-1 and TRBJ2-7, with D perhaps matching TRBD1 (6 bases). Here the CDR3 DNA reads TGCAGTGCTCCCAGGGGAAGCTCAATCGAGCAGTACTTC. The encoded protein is CSAPRGSSIEQYF.